Listed below are T cell receptor beta chains from one sample, sequenced in a study of blood T cell repertoires in COVID-19. Libraries were prepared by immunoSEQ multiplex PCR; TCRdb keeps only in-frame clonotypes and omits some of them. The data show 95,000 to 110,000 clones, approximately 91% seen once. The sample comprised peripheral blood. The receptors come from a human donor in a cohort sampled during active COVID-19. Each CDR3 is given with its conserved first and last residue. The order of the fields is J gene, D gene, clone size, V gene, CDR3 protein, CDR3 DNA. The D gene is left open where the match is weak. The listing skips clone size in some rows; elsewhere it reads once, few, many or a size class.

TRBJ2-1,-,-,TRBV13,CASQAGRYPNEQFF,TGTGCCAGCCAGGCGGGACGGTACCCCAATGAGCAGTTCTTC
TRBJ2-7,-,-,TRBV3-1/TRBV3-2,CASSQRGSYEQYF,TGTGCCAGCAGCCAACGGGGATCCTACGAGCAGTACTTC
TRBJ2-3,-,-,TRBV7-9,CASTVLGGASTDTQYF,TGTGCCAGCACCGTACTGGGGGGAGCGAGCACAGATACGCAGTATTTT
TRBJ2-5,-,-,TRBV5-8,CASGRGAQETQYF,TGTGCCAGCGGCAGGGGGGCCCAAGAGACCCAGTACTTC
TRBJ1-1,TRBD1,-,TRBV18,CASSPPGTVWGTEAFF,TGTGCCAGCTCACCACCGGGGACAGTTTGGGGAACTGAAGCTTTCTTT
TRBJ2-7,TRBD1,-,TRBV9,CASNQGQGAGEQYF,TGTGCCAGCAACCAAGGACAGGGGGCGGGGGAGCAGTACTTC
TRBJ2-1,TRBD2,-,TRBV4-3,CASSHGLAGGYNEQFF,TGCGCCAGCAGCCATGGACTAGCGGGGGGTTACAATGAGCAGTTCTTC
TRBJ1-4,-,-,TRBV9,CASSVAGQFNEKLFF,TGTGCCAGCAGCGTAGCTGGGCAGTTTAATGAAAAACTGTTTTTT
TRBJ1-5,-,-,TRBV30,CAWNRGSWIGGPQHF,TGTGCCTGGAATAGGGGATCATGGATCGGGGGGCCCCAGCATTTT
TRBJ2-2,TRBD1,-,TRBV15,CATKSGQAVGELFF,TGTGCCACCAAATCGGGACAGGCCGTCGGGGAGCTGTTTTTT
TRBJ1-2,-,-,TRBV12-3/TRBV12-4,CASSIGGFDGYTF,TGTGCCAGCAGTATCGGGGGATTCGATGGCTACACCTTC
TRBJ1-1,-,-,TRBV5-3,CARSLADEAGRTEAFF,TGTGCCAGAAGCTTGGCCGACGAAGCAGGGCGGACTGAAGCTTTCTTT
TRBJ2-7,-,-,TRBV6-1,CASSEVEEGAYEQYF,TGTGCCAGCAGTGAAGTTGAGGAGGGAGCCTACGAGCAGTACTTC
TRBJ2-1,-,-,TRBV7-9,CASGKKSSYNEQFF,TGTGCCAGCGGCAAAAAAAGCTCCTACAATGAGCAGTTCTTC
TRBJ2-1,TRBD1,-,TRBV11-2,CASSIRDRGEQFF,TGTGCCAGCAGCATCCGGGACAGGGGTGAGCAGTTCTTC
TRBJ2-3,-,-,TRBV6-6,CASSPTVHTQYF,TGTGCCAGCAGCCCCACGGTCCATACGCAGTATTTT
TRBJ2-7,TRBD1,-,TRBV5-1,CASSPRQGRSDEQYF,TGCGCCAGCAGCCCCAGACAGGGGAGGTCCGACGAGCAGTACTTC
TRBJ2-7,TRBD1,-,TRBV7-3,CASSVKTGESYEQYF,TGTGCCAGCAGCGTAAAGACAGGGGAGTCCTACGAGCAGTACTTC
TRBJ1-6,-,once,TRBV14,CASSQPYSPLHF,TGTGCCAGCAGCCAACCCTATTCACCCCTCCACTTT
TRBJ1-2,-,-,TRBV10-3,CAINGEDGYTF,TGTGCCATCAACGGGGAGGATGGCTACACCTTC
TRBJ2-7,TRBD2,-,TRBV4-1,CASSPGSSGRYEQYF,TGCGCCAGCAGCCCCGGGTCTAGCGGGAGATACGAGCAGTACTTC
TRBJ1-5,TRBD1,-,TRBV28,CASSSRTGGDQPQHF,TGTGCCAGCAGTTCCCGGACAGGAGGGGATCAGCCCCAGCATTTT
TRBJ1-3,-,-,TRBV18,CASSQSGTGGSSGNTIYF,TGTGCCAGCTCTCAGTCCGGGACGGGGGGTTCCTCTGGAAACACCATATATTTT
TRBJ2-1,-,-,TRBV28,CASSLWTGNNEQFF,TGTGCCAGCAGTTTATGGACAGGAAACAATGAGCAGTTCTTC
TRBJ2-1,TRBD2,-,TRBV25-1,CASGKAGGSSYNEQFF,TGTGCCAGCGGCAAGGCGGGGGGATCCTCCTACAATGAGCAGTTCTTC
TRBJ2-5,TRBD1,once,TRBV5-1,CASSSLTRGETQYF,TGCGCCAGCAGCTCATTGACCAGGGGGGAGACCCAGTACTTC
TRBJ1-2,-,-,TRBV4-1,CASSQGPGGYTF,TGCGCCAGCAGCCAAGGCCCCGGTGGCTACACCTTC
TRBJ1-2,-,-,TRBV4-2,CASSQAGGTSNYGYTF,TGTGCCAGCAGCCAAGCGGGGGGCACCTCTAACTATGGCTACACCTTC
TRBJ2-2,TRBD2,-,TRBV3-1/TRBV3-2,CASSQDKGRAEGELFF,TGTGCCAGCAGCCAAGACAAGGGGAGGGCGGAAGGGGAGCTGTTTTTT
TRBJ2-1,-,-,TRBV7-9,CASRYTGGANNEQFF,TGTGCCAGCAGATATACTGGGGGGGCAAACAATGAGCAGTTCTTC
TRBJ2-1,-,-,TRBV19,CASSLWGDNEQFF,TGTGCCAGTAGTCTGTGGGGGGACAATGAGCAGTTCTTC